This TCR beta chain came from a study of T cell repertoires in cytomegalovirus infection. This clonotype has at least ten counts. TCRdb itself ran the reads through MiXCR, one entry per CDR3 protein. The sample shows approximately 240,000 distinct CDR3 sequences, more than 9% of them seen only once. This CDR3 has 16 residues. The V gene end was trimmed by 5 bases and the J gene end by 3 bases; junction bases not matched to a gene: 6. Germline-derived CDR1 and CDR2 are MGHDK and SYGVNS. The specimen was PBMCs. This TCR was recovered from a human donor in good health (CMV status not recorded). Some clones in this sample may be carry-over from other donors' samples. V usage is TRBV25-1 and J usage is TRBJ2-4, with 11 bases that match TRBD1. CDR3 DNA: TGTGCCAGCAGTCAACCGGGACAGGGGGTCAAAAACATTCAGTACTTC. It encodes CASSQPGQGVKNIQYF.